The rows below give T cell receptor beta chains drawn from one sample of a study of shared clonotypes between healthy human individuals. Clones were sequenced by immunoSEQ multiplex PCR, and TCRdb holds only the in-frame ones, with some missing. The sample contains around 1.9 million clones, over 85% of which appear only once. The specimen sequenced was naive CD8+ T cells from PBMCs. Every receptor here comes from a man between 18 and 35 years old in good health. Some clones in this sample may be carry-over from other donors' samples. Both conserved end residues are part of each CDR3. Each record gives: clone size, V gene, J gene, D gene, CDR3 DNA, CDR3 protein. D genes are given only for firm matches. Where a row states a size, it is once, few, many or the class of an expanded clone; other rows omit it.

clone_size: once
v_call: TRBV4-1
j_call: TRBJ1-2
d_call: TRBD1
cdr3_nt: TGCGCCAGCAGCCACCCCGGGACAGGGGAGGTGGAAGGCTACACCTTC
cdr3_aa: CASSHPGTGEVEGYTF

clone_size: -
v_call: TRBV27
j_call: TRBJ1-6
d_call: TRBD1
cdr3_nt: TGTGCCAGCAGACAGGGGGGGATCTCACCCCTCCACTTT
cdr3_aa: CASRQGGISPLHF

clone_size: -
v_call: TRBV28
j_call: TRBJ2-1
d_call: TRBD1
cdr3_nt: TGTGCCAGCAGTTTGACAGGGGTTGATGAGCAGTTCTTC
cdr3_aa: CASSLTGVDEQFF

clone_size: -
v_call: TRBV19
j_call: TRBJ2-3
d_call: -
cdr3_nt: TGTGCCAGTAGTATAGGGGGCGGGATGGATACGCAGTATTTT
cdr3_aa: CASSIGGGMDTQYF

clone_size: -
v_call: TRBV7-2
j_call: TRBJ2-1
d_call: -
cdr3_nt: TGTGCCAGCAGCCTGGTTCATATACATGAGCAGTTCTTC
cdr3_aa: CASSLVHIHEQFF

clone_size: -
v_call: TRBV7-8
j_call: TRBJ2-7
d_call: -
cdr3_nt: TGTGCCAGCAGCTTAGTACTAGTATCGACCTACGAGCAGTACTTC
cdr3_aa: CASSLVLVSTYEQYF

clone_size: -
v_call: TRBV7-9
j_call: TRBJ2-7
d_call: -
cdr3_nt: TGTGCCAGCAGCTTTTCCCTAAATCCGACCTACGAGCAGTACTTC
cdr3_aa: CASSFSLNPTYEQYF

clone_size: -
v_call: TRBV2
j_call: TRBJ2-7
d_call: -
cdr3_nt: TGTGCCAGCAGTGAGGGACAAATGACGACCTACGAGCAGTACTTC
cdr3_aa: CASSEGQMTTYEQYF

clone_size: -
v_call: TRBV7-2
j_call: TRBJ2-5
d_call: TRBD1
cdr3_nt: TGTGCCAGCAGCTCGACCCCGGGACAGGGCTTGCGAGAGACCCAGTACTTC
cdr3_aa: CASSSTPGQGLRETQYF

clone_size: -
v_call: TRBV4-2
j_call: TRBJ1-2
d_call: -
cdr3_nt: TGTGCCAGCAGCCAAGGGTTTTCGGCAGGGACGACCTATGGCTACACCTTC
cdr3_aa: CASSQGFSAGTTYGYTF

clone_size: -
v_call: TRBV5-4
j_call: TRBJ2-7
d_call: TRBD2
cdr3_nt: TGTGCCAGCAGCTTTAGACTAGCGGGAGTTTCTGGCACCTACGAGCAGTACTTC
cdr3_aa: CASSFRLAGVSGTYEQYF

clone_size: -
v_call: TRBV4-1
j_call: TRBJ1-2
d_call: -
cdr3_nt: TGCGCCAGCAGCCACGAGGCCGGGGGAACGGGTGGCTACACCTTC
cdr3_aa: CASSHEAGGTGGYTF

clone_size: once
v_call: TRBV4-3
j_call: TRBJ2-1
d_call: TRBD2
cdr3_nt: TGCGCCAGCACTAGCGGGAGGGCCGCGTACAATGAGCAGTTCTTC
cdr3_aa: CASTSGRAAYNEQFF

clone_size: -
v_call: TRBV5-1
j_call: TRBJ2-7
d_call: -
cdr3_nt: TGCGCCAGCAGCTTGGGGGTGGGCTCGGGCGAGCAGTACTTC
cdr3_aa: CASSLGVGSGEQYF

clone_size: few
v_call: TRBV7-8
j_call: TRBJ1-2
d_call: -
cdr3_nt: TGTGCCAGCAGCCCCAACCTCCGACAGGATCCGAACTATGGCTACACCTTC
cdr3_aa: CASSPNLRQDPNYGYTF

clone_size: few
v_call: TRBV7-9
j_call: TRBJ1-2
d_call: TRBD1
cdr3_nt: TGTGCCAGCAGCTTAGGTTATTTGGGACAGAGGAACTATGGCTACACCTTC
cdr3_aa: CASSLGYLGQRNYGYTF

clone_size: -
v_call: TRBV7-8
j_call: TRBJ1-1
d_call: -
cdr3_nt: TGTGCCAGCAGGTCCCCTGGGACCGCGAACACTGAAGCTTTCTTT
cdr3_aa: CASRSPGTANTEAFF

clone_size: -
v_call: TRBV27
j_call: TRBJ2-7
d_call: -
cdr3_nt: TGTGCCAGCAGTCCCTACCTCACCTACGAGCAGTACTTC
cdr3_aa: CASSPYLTYEQYF

clone_size: -
v_call: TRBV12-5
j_call: TRBJ2-1
d_call: -
cdr3_nt: TGTGCTAGTGGTTTGGGAGAGGGCCCCGAGGGCCGCCAGTTCTTC
cdr3_aa: CASGLGEGPEGRQFF

clone_size: -
v_call: TRBV5-6
j_call: TRBJ2-5
d_call: -
cdr3_nt: TGTGCCAGCAGCTTGAAAGAGACCCAGTACTTC
cdr3_aa: CASSLKETQYF

clone_size: -
v_call: TRBV9
j_call: TRBJ2-7
d_call: TRBD2
cdr3_nt: TGTGCCAGCAGCCCATCCGGGGGGATCAGCTACGAGCAGTACTTC
cdr3_aa: CASSPSGGISYEQYF

clone_size: -
v_call: TRBV7-9
j_call: TRBJ2-6
d_call: -
cdr3_nt: TGTGCCAGCAGCCCAACCCGCCCAGGCGGGGCCAACGTCCTGACTTTC
cdr3_aa: CASSPTRPGGANVLTF

clone_size: -
v_call: TRBV5-1
j_call: TRBJ1-1
d_call: TRBD1
cdr3_nt: TGCGCCAGCAAACCCGGGACAGGGGGCCGGGTGAACACTGAAGCTTTCTTT
cdr3_aa: CASKPGTGGRVNTEAFF

clone_size: -
v_call: TRBV7-9
j_call: TRBJ2-2
d_call: TRBD2
cdr3_nt: TGTGCCAGCAGCTCCGCGGGGGGCCCCGGGGAGCTGTTTTTT
cdr3_aa: CASSSAGGPGELFF

clone_size: -
v_call: TRBV12-5
j_call: TRBJ2-1
d_call: -
cdr3_nt: TGTGCTAGTGGCATACAGGGTTTCAGCTCCTACAATGAGCAGTTCTTC
cdr3_aa: CASGIQGFSSYNEQFF

clone_size: -
v_call: TRBV5-1
j_call: TRBJ1-5
d_call: -
cdr3_nt: TGCGCCAGCAGCTTGGACGGGAATCAGCCCCAGCATTTT
cdr3_aa: CASSLDGNQPQHF

clone_size: once
v_call: TRBV4-1
j_call: TRBJ1-1
d_call: -
cdr3_nt: TGCGCCAGCAGCCAAGCTTTCGTCATAACTGAAGCTTTCTTT
cdr3_aa: CASSQAFVITEAFF

clone_size: -
v_call: TRBV7-9
j_call: TRBJ2-7
d_call: TRBD2
cdr3_nt: TGTGCCAGCAGCTCCGGGAGGGCCTACGAGCAGTACTTC
cdr3_aa: CASSSGRAYEQYF

clone_size: -
v_call: TRBV6-6
j_call: TRBJ2-1
d_call: -
cdr3_nt: TGTGCCAGCCACGTGAGTGAGGCCGTTTACAATGAGCAGTTCTTC
cdr3_aa: CASHVSEAVYNEQFF

clone_size: -
v_call: TRBV4-3
j_call: TRBJ2-7
d_call: -
cdr3_nt: TGCGCCAGCAGCCAGTCGACTAGACAGGTCGAGCAGTACTTC
cdr3_aa: CASSQSTRQVEQYF

clone_size: -
v_call: TRBV28
j_call: TRBJ2-5
d_call: -
cdr3_nt: TGTGCCAGCAGTCCAAGAGTGGAGACCCAGTACTTC
cdr3_aa: CASSPRVETQYF

clone_size: -
v_call: TRBV6-1
j_call: TRBJ1-5
d_call: -
cdr3_nt: TGTGCCAGCAGTGAATTTGTGCATAGCAATCAGCCCCAGCATTTT
cdr3_aa: CASSEFVHSNQPQHF

clone_size: -
v_call: TRBV4-3
j_call: TRBJ2-7
d_call: -
cdr3_nt: TGCGCCAGCAGCCAATTGACAGGGACTCTGGACGAGCAGTACTTC
cdr3_aa: CASSQLTGTLDEQYF

clone_size: -
v_call: TRBV7-9
j_call: TRBJ2-5
d_call: TRBD1
cdr3_nt: TGTGCCAGCAATTCCGGGACAGGGGGATTAGAGACCCAGTACTTC
cdr3_aa: CASNSGTGGLETQYF

clone_size: -
v_call: TRBV5-1
j_call: TRBJ2-7
d_call: -
cdr3_nt: TGCGCCAGCAGCTTGAGTCGAGCGCCTTCCTACGAGCAGTACTTC
cdr3_aa: CASSLSRAPSYEQYF

clone_size: -
v_call: TRBV4-3
j_call: TRBJ2-3
d_call: -
cdr3_nt: TGCGCCAGCAGCCAAGATCGGACAGTCTATAGCACAGATACGCAGTATTTT
cdr3_aa: CASSQDRTVYSTDTQYF

clone_size: -
v_call: TRBV11-2
j_call: TRBJ2-7
d_call: -
cdr3_nt: TGTGCCAGCAGCTTAGGGTTCGGGGAGGCAAACGAGCAGTACTTC
cdr3_aa: CASSLGFGEANEQYF

clone_size: -
v_call: TRBV4-1
j_call: TRBJ2-1
d_call: TRBD1
cdr3_nt: TGCGCCAGCAGCCCGGGGGGGACAGGGGACAATGAGCAGTTCTTC
cdr3_aa: CASSPGGTGDNEQFF

clone_size: -
v_call: TRBV6-5
j_call: TRBJ2-6
d_call: -
cdr3_nt: TGTGCCAGCAGTTACTCGCCGCCTGGGGCCAACGTCCTGACTTTC
cdr3_aa: CASSYSPPGANVLTF

clone_size: -
v_call: TRBV21-1
j_call: TRBJ1-2
d_call: -
cdr3_nt: TGTGCCAGCAGCAAAGAGGGAATGGATGGCTACACCTTC
cdr3_aa: CASSKEGMDGYTF